The next 25 T cell receptor beta chains were all read from a single sample in a study of CD8 T cells in Susac syndrome. With random hexamers, roughly 0.5 to 1 ug RNA was reverse transcribed. MiXCR was run by TCRdb on the immunoSEQ multiplex PCR reads, yielding one entry per CDR3 protein. This sample has around 300,000 distinct CDR3 sequences; roughly 94% occur once, and the top ten carry more than 0.06%. Material: CD4+ T cells from PBMCs. All receptors derive from a human donor with multiple sclerosis.

The DNA of the CDR3 is TGTGCCAGCAGCTCAGGATTTATAGCGGGGGGCACAGATACGCAGTATTTT. It specifies CASSSGFIAGGTDTQYF. The chain joins TRBV7-3 to TRBJ2-3, with 9 bases aligning to TRBD2. The CDR3 loop spans 17 amino acids. Germline CDR1 is SGHTA and CDR2 is FQGTGA. The ends lost 4 bases at V and 1 base at J; junction bases unmatched: 9. The full variable domain, with the rest looked up from reference TRBV7-3 and TRBJ2-3, is GAGVSQTPSNKVTEKGKYVELRCDPISGHTALYWYRQSLGQGPEFLIYFQGTGAADDSGLPNDRFFAVRPEGSVSTLKIQRTERGDSAVYLCASSSGFIAGGTDTQYFGPGTRLTVL.

This sequence joins TRBV20-1 and TRBJ2-1, with 10 nucleotides matching TRBD2. V was clipped by 0 bases and J by 0 bases; unmatched bases: 8. Germline V gene data show CDR1 as DFQATT and CDR2 as SNEGSKA (reference sequence). The CDR3 runs 18 residues. Here the CDR3 DNA reads TGCAGTGCTAGAGATCAGGGTAGCGGGGGGATCTCCTACAATGAGCAGTTCTTC. This encodes CSARDQGSGGISYNEQFF.

The rearrangement links TRBV30 to TRBJ2-5; 9 positions agree with TRBD1. V lost 0 bases, J lost 7 bases, and 9 bases stayed unmatched. The CDR3 is made up of 15 amino acids. CDR1 GTSNPN and CDR2 SVGIG come from the germline V gene (reference sequence). The chain's CDR3 is CAWSVGQGRVATQYF. The CDR3 DNA sequence: TGTGCCTGGAGTGTGGGACAGGGTCGCGTGGCGACCCAGTACTTC.

The gene calls are TRBV5-1 and TRBJ2-1; 10 bases align to TRBD2. Germline V CDR1 and CDR2: SGHRS, YFSETQ. The CDR3 has 14 residues. V lost 5 bases and J lost 9; bases outside the gene matches: 8. The CDR3 DNA reads as TGCGCCAGCAGTTACCCTTTAGCGGGAGGTGAGCAGTTCTTC. It codes for CASSYPLAGGEQFF.

The rearrangement links TRBV27 to TRBJ2-7, with D perhaps matching TRBD1 (6 bases). Germline V CDR1 and CDR2: MNHEY, SMNVEV (reference sequence). The V end lost 6 bases, the J end lost 4 bases, and 22 bases lay between the germline ends. The CDR3 is 16 amino acids. The CDR3 DNA follows: TGTGCCAGCAGCCCTTCTGGGGGCGCCCAGCCTTACGAGCAGTACTTC. Its protein product is CASSPSGGAQPYEQYF.

This clonotype came up a few times. V gene TRBV18 combines with J gene TRBJ2-7, with 11 bases aligning to TRBD2. Germline V CDR1 and CDR2: KGHSH, LQKENI. CDR3 length equals 15 residues. J gave up 4 bases and V 2 bases, and 4 bases lay outside the gene matches. CDR3 in DNA: TGTGCCAGCTCACCAGGGCTAGCGGGGGGTTACGAGCAGTACTTC. Protein sequence: CASSPGLAGGYEQYF.

This clonotype was seen just once. The chain carries TRBV19 and TRBJ2-5; D perhaps matches TRBD2 (5 bases). Germline lookup yields CDR1 LNHDA and CDR2 SQIVND (reference sequence). Deletions cut 0 bases from V and 4 bases from J, with 12 bases between. The CDR3 consists of 15 residues. For the CDR3, the DNA is TGTGCCAGTAGTATAGATCTCGGGGTGGGAGAGACCCAGTACTTC. This sequence encodes CASSIDLGVGETQYF.

The genes are TRBV24-1 and TRBJ2-3; D is unresolved. CDR1 is KGHDR and CDR2 is SFDVKD in the germline V gene. The CDR3 spans 12 residues. Trimming stripped 2 bases from V and 2 bases from J, with 1 base between. As DNA, the CDR3 is TGTGCCACCAGTGATTACACAGATACGCAGTATTTT. It is translated as CATSDYTDTQYF.

The genes are TRBV5-4 and TRBJ2-5; 9 bases line up with TRBD2. V dropped 4 bases and J dropped 3; count of bases not matched to a gene: 16. CDR1 and CDR2 (germline): SGHNT, YYREEE (reference sequence). The CDR3 runs to 18 residues. For the CDR3, the DNA is TGTGCCAGCAGCCAAAGGGCTAGCGGGAATAGCTTGGAAGAGACCCAGTACTTC. Translation: CASSQRASGNSLEETQYF.

This clonotype has only one observation. The chain is built from TRBV30 and TRBJ1-5; no definite D call. Germline V gives CDR1 GTSNPN, CDR2 SVGIG (reference sequence). The CDR3 has 14 residues. The V and J ends lost 0 bases and 7 bases respectively, with 13 bases between them. The CDR3 DNA sequence: TGTGCCTGGAGTGTAGAGGGAGTCGGCCAGCCCCAGCATTTT. Encoded protein: CAWSVEGVGQPQHF.

The chain joins TRBV3-1 to TRBJ1-1; D is ambiguous. CDR3 length equals 13 residues. V was pared by 2 bases and J by 3 bases, with 7 bases between. Germline loops: CDR1 LGHDT, CDR2 YNNKEL (reference sequence). The CDR3 DNA reads TGTGCCAGCAGCCAAACTCGGGACACTGAAGCTTTCTTT. Encoded protein: CASSQTRDTEAFF.

V is TRBV25-1 and J is TRBJ2-5; D call uncertain. The V and J ends lost 3 bases and 0 bases respectively, with 8 bases between them. Germline CDR1 reads MGHDK; CDR2 reads SYGVNS. CDR3 length: 14 amino acids. The CDR3, as DNA: TGTGCCAGCAGTGAGGGTGGTAACCAAGAGACCCAGTACTTC. Translation: CASSEGGNQETQYF.

The J gene is TRBJ1-1, the V gene TRBV12-3 or TRBV12-4; weak D call: TRBD1 (5 bases). Trimming cost V 5 bases and J 1 base, with 11 bases left between them. This CDR3 is 14 amino acids long. CDR3 region: CASSPREGNTEAFF. The CDR3 DNA reads as TGTGCCAGCAGTCCCAGGGAGGGGAACACTGAAGCTTTCTTT.

The rearrangement joins TRBV7-9 to TRBJ1-2, with 8 bases aligning to TRBD1. This CDR3 contains 16 residues. Germline CDR1 is SEHNR and CDR2 is FQNEAQ (reference sequence). V was clipped by 2 bases and J by 8 bases; unmatched bases: 13. CDR3 sequence (DNA): TGTGCCAGCAGCTTAACGCAAACAGGGGGTCGCCGAGGCTACACCTTC. Protein product: CASSLTQTGGRRGYTF.

This rearrangement joins TRBV6-2 or TRBV6-3 to TRBJ1-3; 7 bases match TRBD1. This CDR3 has 15 amino acids. The J segment lost 0 bases and the V segment lost 7 bases, leaving 6 bases of the junction unmatched. Germline V gene data show CDR1 as MNHEY and CDR2 as SVGEGT. As DNA, the CDR3 is TGTGCCAGCACCGAGACAGGGAGCTCTGGAAACACCATATATTTT. Translated, it gives CASTETGSSGNTIYF.

V is TRBV15 and J is TRBJ2-3, with TRBD1 matching over 7 bases. This CDR3 contains 16 residues. V shed 4 bases and J 0 bases; nucleotides not matched to a gene: 7. Germline CDR1 is LNHNV and CDR2 is YYDKDF (reference sequence). The CDR3 loop is CATSMYRGISTDTQYF. CDR3 bases: TGTGCCACCAGCATGTACAGGGGCATTAGCACAGATACGCAGTATTTT.

The chain joins TRBV5-1 to TRBJ2-7, with a tentative D call TRBD1 (5 bases). Germline V gene data show CDR1 as SGHRS and CDR2 as YFSETQ. The length of the CDR3 is 15 residues. V lost 2 bases to trimming and J lost 2 bases, with 14 bases between them. The CDR3 DNA sequence: TGCGCCAGCAGCTTCGGCAGGGAACCCCCCTACGAGCAGTACTTC. Translated: CASSFGREPPYEQYF.

The chain's CDR3 is CASSLVGAGVFNEQFF. The CDR3 DNA sequence: TGTGCCAGCAGTCTGGTCGGTGCGGGGGTCTTCAATGAGCAGTTCTTC. The chain is built from TRBV7-2 and TRBJ2-1, with 7 bases identical to TRBD2. CDR1 and CDR2 from the germline V gene are SGHTA and FQGNSA. Trimming cost V 6 bases and J 6 bases; bases outside gene matches: 14. The CDR3 contains 16 residues.

The chain is built from TRBV27 and TRBJ1-5, with a possible D match to TRBD1 (5 bases). The CDR3 is made up of 14 amino acids. Germline V CDR1 and CDR2: MNHEY, SMNVEV (reference sequence). The V end was cut by 6 bases, the J end by 7 bases, with 16 bases between. CDR3 amino acids: CASRPGHGGQPQHF. CDR3 in DNA: TGTGCCAGCAGACCCGGACACGGTGGGCAGCCCCAGCATTTT.

The chain joins TRBV3-1 to TRBJ2-3, with D unclear. Germline CDR1 LGHDT, CDR2 YNNKEL (reference sequence). V lost 5 bases to trimming and J lost 7 bases, with 10 bases between them. The CDR3 covers 12 residues. The CDR3 nucleotides read TGTGCCAGCAGCTATAATACTAATACGCAGTATTTT. This gives the protein CASSYNTNTQYF.

J is TRBJ2-7 and V is TRBV7-8; no firm D call. Trimming left V 5 bases short and J 4 bases short, with 12 bases between. The CDR3 covers 13 residues. Germline lookup yields CDR1 SGHVS and CDR2 FQNEAQ. This CDR3 is CASSLGDFYEQYF. In DNA, the CDR3 is TGTGCCAGCAGCCTCGGCGACTTTTACGAGCAGTACTTC.

The chain has TRBV6-2 or TRBV6-3 and TRBJ1-5; 7 nucleotides match TRBD1. Germline V gives CDR1 MNHEY, CDR2 SVGEGT. J gave up 8 bases and V 6 bases, and 13 bases lay outside the gene matches. This CDR3 has 15 residues. The chain's CDR3 is CASSQNVQGVEPQHF. In DNA form, the CDR3 reads TGTGCCAGCAGCCAAAATGTGCAGGGGGTAGAGCCCCAGCATTTT.

DNA for the CDR3: TGTGCCAGCACCTGGGACTCTAGCGGTAATGAGCAGTTCTTC. It codes for CASTWDSSGNEQFF. The chain employs TRBV5-6 and TRBJ2-1; 7 bases align to TRBD2. In germline, CDR1 is SGHDT, CDR2 YYEEEE. The CDR3 extends over 14 amino acids. V shed 6 bases and J 7 bases; nucleotides not matched to a gene: 10.

J is TRBJ2-5 and V is TRBV20-1; 7 bases line up with TRBD1. Germline lookup yields CDR1 DFQATT and CDR2 SNEGSKA (reference sequence). V lost 3 bases to trimming and J lost 5 bases; unmatched junction nucleotides: 9. This CDR3 has 14 residues. This chain's CDR3 is CSARQTGLVETQYF. The DNA for the CDR3 is TGCAGTGCTAGGCAGACAGGGTTGGTGGAGACCCAGTACTTC.

The chain links TRBV3-1 to TRBJ2-5; no clear D gene. In germline, CDR1 is LGHDT, CDR2 YNNKEL (reference sequence). Trimming left V 0 bases short and J 1 base short, with 12 bases between. The CDR3 loop spans 16 amino acids. CDR3 sequence (DNA): TGTGCCAGCAGCCAAGATGGGCGTCTTCTCCAAGAGACCCAGTACTTC. It codes for CASSQDGRLLQETQYF.